This T cell receptor beta chain was recovered during a study of T cell responses to AZD1222 COVID-19 vaccine. Whole-study findings and limits: In a largely white British group with more females than males, clonal diversity was possibly underestimated. Among spike-specific TCRs, nearly half reportedly target unmutated variant regions.

From germline, CDR1 is SGHVS and CDR2 FQNEAQ. The CDR3 has 13 amino acids. Trimming took off 1 base at V and 5 bases at J, with 8 bases between the two ends. On this clone: Its matching antigen is unknown.

Assay used: immunoSEQ multiplex PCR; TCRdb lists only in-frame clones, some missing. The sample shows 120,000 to 150,000 clones, 89% of them seen only once. The chain is built from TRBV7-8 and TRBJ1-1, with D hard to call. The clonotype originates from an adult in good health. Sequencing was performed on peripheral blood, taken on day 0 of AZD1222 vaccination. CDR3 in amino acids: CASSLVMSTEAFF. The CDR3 coding sequence is TGTGCCAGCAGCTTAGTTATGAGTACTGAAGCTTTCTTT.